The 12 T cell receptor beta chains presented below share a single source sample, sequenced in a study of breast tumors, draining lymph nodes, adjacent tissues. TCRdb passed the multiplex PCR reads through MiXCR, listing each CDR3 protein once. The sample yields approximately 300,000 distinct CDR3 sequences, over 30% seen once. Samples came from axillary lymph nodes draining the breast cancer. Sequencing was performed on axillary lymph node tissue. The receptors derive from a female donor with breast cancer. Some clones in this sample may be carry-over from other donors' samples.

The chain combines TRBV11-2 with TRBJ1-1; D perhaps matches TRBD1 (5 bases). This CDR3 comprises 14 residues. Germline-derived CDR1 and CDR2 are SGHAT and FQNNGV. Between the trimmed V and J ends, which lost 9 bases and 1 base, there was a span of 15 bases. CDR3 DNA: TGTGCCAGTTTCCCCCAGGGACCGAACACTGAAGCTTTCTTT. It is translated as CASFPQGPNTEAFF.

This clonotype showed up many times. This chain links TRBV19 with TRBJ2-2; no firm D call. This CDR3 comprises 13 residues. V was clipped by 7 bases and J by 6 bases, with 12 bases between them. CDR1 is LNHDA, CDR2 SQIVND, per germline (reference sequence). In DNA, the CDR3 is TGTGCCAGTACGGGTTACTGGGCCGGGGAGCTGTTTTTT. It encodes CASTGYWAGELFF.

A note on this clonotype: Given a much more abundant clone one base away, this may be a read error. The V and J genes are TRBV6-5 and TRBJ2-5; 14 bases agree with TRBD2. The germline V gene has CDR1 MNHEY and CDR2 SVGAGI. This CDR3 is 18 amino acids long. CDR3 loop: CVSSGPGLAGDARETQYF. CDR3 nucleotide sequence: TGTGTCAGCAGTGGGCCGGGACTAGCGGGAGACGCAAGAGAGACCCAGTACTTC.

This chain links TRBV5-4 with TRBJ2-1, with TRBD1 matching over 7 bases. Germline loops: CDR1 SGHNT, CDR2 YYREEE (reference sequence). V shed 0 bases and J 0 bases; nucleotides not matched to a gene: 12. The CDR3 runs 19 residues. DNA for the CDR3: TGTGCCAGCAGCTTGGATAATCCTCCGGCAGGGGGCTCCTACAATGAGCAGTTCTTC. It yields the protein CASSLDNPPAGGSYNEQFF.

In its sample, this clonotype was seen once. A much larger clone is a single base away; this may be a read error. As the CDR3 is not closed by the conserved phenylalanine or tryptophan, this likely results from a read error. V usage is TRBV5-1 and J usage is TRBJ2-3, with 10 bases matching TRBD1. Germline CDR1 SGHRS, CDR2 YFSETQ. The CDR3 length is 16 residues. V lost 4 bases to trimming and J lost 4 bases; unmatched junction nucleotides: 9. The CDR3 is CASSHGTGVVADTQYS. The CDR3 DNA is TGCGCCAGCAGCCATGGGACAGGGGTTGTGGCAGATACGCAGTATTCT.

At least ten counts were recorded for this clonotype. V gene TRBV25-1 combines with J gene TRBJ2-3; TRBD1 agrees at 11 bases. This CDR3 region has 14 residues. Germline assignment: CDR1 MGHDK and CDR2 SYGVNS. V lost 7 bases and J lost 4; bases outside the gene matches: 4. The CDR3 here is CASKRTGGADTQYF. CDR3 DNA: TGTGCCAGCAAACGGACAGGGGGCGCAGATACGCAGTATTTT. The full variable domain, its missing parts supplied by reference TRBV25-1 and TRBJ2-3, is EADIYQTPRYLVIGTGKKITLECSQTMGHDKMYWYQQDPGMELHLIHYSYGVNSTEKGDLSSESTVSRIRTEHFPLTLESARPSHTSQYLCASKRTGGADTQYFGPGTRLTVL.

V is TRBV29-1 and J is TRBJ2-5; D not certain. Between the trimmed V and J ends, which lost 4 bases and 0 bases, there was a span of 15 bases. The CDR3 spans 15 residues. Germline values: CDR1 SQVTM, CDR2 ANQGSEA. CDR3 in DNA: TGCAGCGTTGCGGCAACGGGCCGTGACCAAGAGACCCAGTACTTC. Translation gives CSVAATGRDQETQYF.

This clonotype has ten or more counts. This rearrangement joins TRBV4-1 to TRBJ2-1, with 14 bases aligning to TRBD2. CDR3 size: 15 residues. V lost 4 bases to trimming and J lost 13 bases; unmatched junction nucleotides: 9. CDR1 and CDR2 from the germline V gene are MGHRA and YSYEKL. DNA for the CDR3: TGCGCCAGCAGCCCGCGGGGACTAGCGGGAGTGGTTCAGTTCTTC. Residues: CASSPRGLAGVVQFF.

This clonotype was seen ten or more times. The rearrangement uses TRBV12-5 and TRBJ1-3, with D perhaps TRBD1 (6 bases). V was pared by 1 base and J by 10 bases, with 11 bases between. Germline CDR1 reads LGHNT; CDR2 reads FRNRAP. This CDR3 is 13 amino acids long. CDR3 nucleotides: TGTGCTAGTGGTTTGGATACAGGGATAACCATATATTTT. This codes for CASGLDTGITIYF. The variable domain in full, with the rest retrieved from reference TRBV12-5 and TRBJ1-3, is DARVTQTPRHKVTEMGQEVTMRCQPILGHNTVFWYRQTMMQGLELLAYFRNRAPLDDSGMPKDRFSAEMPDATLATLKIQPSEPRDSAVYFCASGLDTGITIYFGEGSWLTVV.

At least ten counts were recorded for this clonotype. The chain is built from TRBV12-3 or TRBV12-4 and TRBJ2-5; D unresolved. The CDR3 runs to 13 residues. V shed 3 bases and J shed 6 bases, with 11 bases lying between them. CDR3 region: CASSLGARQTQYF. The CDR3 bases are TGTGCCAGCAGTTTGGGCGCTCGGCAGACCCAGTACTTC.

The chain combines TRBV28 with TRBJ2-7; TRBD2 matches at 11 bases. V shed 7 bases and J 0 bases; nucleotides not matched to a gene: 14. The CDR3 consists of 18 residues. The V gene's germline CDR1 is MDHEN and CDR2 SYDVKM. The CDR3 DNA is TGTGCCAGCACCTCAGCGGGACTAGCGGTAAGCCTCTCCTACGAGCAGTACTTC. This codes for CASTSAGLAVSLSYEQYF.

A remark on this clonotype: The CDR3 does not end in the conserved phenylalanine or tryptophan, so this is likely a read error. The V and J genes are TRBV12-3 or TRBV12-4 and TRBJ2-7; D may be TRBD1 or TRBD2 (6 bases each). The CDR3 is 16 residues long. The V gene lost 0 bases and the J gene lost 6 bases, with 18 bases spanning the gap. CDR3 in DNA: TGTGCCAGCAGTTTAGCAATCACAGGGACTGGGACCGAGCAGTACCTC. Translating it yields CASSLAITGTGTEQYL.